Ten or more counts support the clone carrying this TCR beta chain. Researchers amplified the TCR beta CDR3 regions from RNA transcripts. HTBI primers were the set used in a first-round RT-PCR of the TCR CDR3. TCRdb processed the multiplex PCR reads anew with MiXCR; each CDR3 protein has one entry. This table holds more than 500,000 distinct CDR3 sequences, more than 15% found once. The source of the sample is a study of T cells in Graves' hyperthyroidism and ophthalmopathy. The sequenced sample consisted of blood. The origin of this receptor is a woman aged 30 to 39 with Graves' ophthalmopathy.

The CDR3 DNA reads as TGTGCCAGCAGTTCCCCTACCGCGACAGGGGGCGCGTCACCCCTCCACTTT. Its translation: CASSSPTATGGASPLHF. The chain is built from TRBV28 and TRBJ1-6; 10 positions match TRBD1. Germline CDR1 is MDHEN and CDR2 is SYDVKM. This CDR3 is 17 amino acids long. With 4 bases clipped from V and 10 bases from J, the junction kept 13 bases outside the gene matches.